The 9 T cell receptor beta chains below come from one sample, sequenced in a study of T cells in Graves' hyperthyroidism and ophthalmopathy. From RNA transcripts, TCR beta CDR3 regions were amplified. A first-round RT-PCR of the TCR CDR3 used the HTBI primer set. TCRdb reprocessed the multiplex PCR reads with MiXCR, giving one entry per CDR3 protein. The sample consists of around 350,000 distinct CDR3 sequences, roughly 15% of them appearing once. Sequencing was performed on blood. These receptors all stem from a woman younger than 45 with Graves' ophthalmopathy.

For this clonotype: One base away lies a much larger clone, so this may be a sequencing read error. The CDR3 region is CRARDGDRGGTEAFF. The CDR3 coding sequence is TGCAGAGCTAGAGATGGTGACAGGGGAGGCACTGAAGCTTTCTTT. This chain joins TRBV20-1 and TRBJ1-1, with TRBD1 matching over 8 bases. This CDR3 spans 15 amino acids. Per germline, CDR1 DFQATT and CDR2 SNEGSKA (reference sequence).

The J gene is TRBJ2-3, the V gene TRBV29-1, with D perhaps TRBD2 (5 bases). Trimming took 7 bases from V and 2 from J, leaving 7 bases between them. CDR3 length equals 11 residues. Looked up from germline, CDR1 is SQVTM and CDR2 is ANQGSEA. For the CDR3, the DNA is TGCAGCGCGGGGTTCACAGATACGCAGTATTTT. Its protein product is CSAGFTDTQYF.

The rearrangement uses TRBV5-4 and TRBJ1-2; TRBD1 agrees at 9 bases. The V segment lost 4 bases and the J segment 8 bases; nucleotides outside the gene matches: 12. This CDR3 comprises 15 residues. Germline CDR1 reads SGHNT; CDR2 reads YYREEE (reference sequence). CDR3 sequence reads: CASSDSGTGRSGYTF. The CDR3, as DNA: TGTGCCAGCAGCGACTCCGGGACAGGGCGCTCCGGCTACACCTTC.

At least ten counts were recorded for this clonotype. This chain links TRBV5-1 with TRBJ2-2, with no clear D. The CDR3 spans 14 residues. With 5 bases removed from V and 1 base from J, the gap between germline ends came to 9 bases. Germline V lookup: CDR1 SGHRS, CDR2 YFSETQ. CDR3 in DNA: TGCGCCAGCAGGTATTCGCTGAACACCGGGGAGCTGTTTTTT. Translation gives CASRYSLNTGELFF. Based on the CDR3 plus reference TRBV5-1 and TRBJ2-2, the full variable domain is KAGVTQTPRYLIKTRGQQVTLSCSPISGHRSVSWYQQTPGQGLQFLFEYFSETQRNKGNFPGRFSGRQFSNSRSEMNVSTLELGDSALYLCASRYSLNTGELFFGEGSRLTVL.

Only a few counts were recorded for this clonotype. V and J are TRBV20-1 and TRBJ1-5; D is unresolved. CDR3 length: 16 amino acids. CDR1 is DFQATT and CDR2 is SNEGSKA in the germline V gene (reference sequence). Trimming removed 3 bases at V and 1 base at J, with 16 bases between. In DNA form, the CDR3 reads TGCAGTGCTAGTGAAATAACAGCTATCAGCAATCAGCCCCAGCATTTT. It translates to CSASEITAISNQPQHF.

Worth noting for this clonotype: A single base separates this from a much larger clone, so it may be a read error. In nucleotides, the CDR3 is TGTGCCAGCCACCGGGGGAACATTCAGTACTTC. Translating gives CASHRGNIQYF. This chain connects TRBV7-2 to TRBJ2-4, with D possibly matching TRBD2 (6 bases). The germline V gene encodes CDR1 SGHTA and CDR2 FQGNSA. Trimming left V 8 bases short and J 7 bases short, with 9 bases between. The CDR3 is made up of 11 amino acids.

This clonotype was detected ten times or more. V is TRBV7-2 and J is TRBJ2-5; tentative D call: TRBD2 (6 bases). The CDR3 consists of 14 residues. Germline-derived CDR1 and CDR2 are SGHTA and FQGNSA. V gave up 2 bases and J gave up 3 bases, with 10 bases separating them. CDR3 loop: CASSLRLAKETQYF. DNA for the CDR3: TGTGCCAGCAGCTTACGCCTAGCGAAAGAGACCCAGTACTTC.

The genes are TRBV19 and TRBJ2-7; possibly TRBD1 for D (6 bases). Trimming took 2 bases from V and 5 from J, leaving 16 bases between them. This CDR3 comprises 15 residues. Germline V gene lookup returns CDR1 LNHDA and CDR2 SQIVND (reference sequence). CDR3 nucleotide sequence: TGTGCCAGTAGTATAAATAGGGGGTTCAGAGACGAGCAGTACTTC. It translates to CASSINRGFRDEQYF.

This clonotype turned up a few times. This rearrangement joins TRBV6-1 to TRBJ1-2, with D possibly being TRBD1 (5 bases). In germline, CDR1 is MNHNS, CDR2 SASEGT. The CDR3 contains 11 residues. V lost 8 bases and J 8 bases, leaving 12 bases between the germline ends. CDR3 protein: CASLGERGYTF. The DNA for the CDR3 is TGTGCCAGCCTGGGGGAACGAGGCTACACCTTC.